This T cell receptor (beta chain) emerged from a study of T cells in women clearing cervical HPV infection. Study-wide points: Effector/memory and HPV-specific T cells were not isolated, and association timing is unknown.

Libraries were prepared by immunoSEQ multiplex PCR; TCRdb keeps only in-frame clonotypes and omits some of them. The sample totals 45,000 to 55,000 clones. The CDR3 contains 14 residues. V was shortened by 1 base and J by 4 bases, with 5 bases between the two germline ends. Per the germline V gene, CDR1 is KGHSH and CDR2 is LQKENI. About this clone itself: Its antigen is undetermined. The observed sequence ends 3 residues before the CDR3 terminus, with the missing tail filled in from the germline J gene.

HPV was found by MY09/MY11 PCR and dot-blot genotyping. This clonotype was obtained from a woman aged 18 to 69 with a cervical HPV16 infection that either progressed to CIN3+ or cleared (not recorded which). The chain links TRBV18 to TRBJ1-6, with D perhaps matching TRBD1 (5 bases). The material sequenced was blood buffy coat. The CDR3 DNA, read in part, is TGTGCCAGCTCACCACAGGGGTATAATTCACCC. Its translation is CASSPQGYNSP. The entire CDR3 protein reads CASSPQGYNSPLHF.